This T cell receptor beta chain stems from a study of blood T cell repertoires in COVID-19 (dated by TCRdb to 2018 to 2020). Regarding the research as a whole: The collaborator samples originated in the United States, Italy and Spain and spanned the acute and convalescent phases of COVID-19. The prospective study material was composed of cDNA or gDNA derived from T cells, B-cell-depleted T cells, or PBMCs. Deeply sampled blood TCRbeta repertoires from subjects exposed to, actively infected with, or recovered from COVID-19 were included in the dataset. The repertoires were made available in a free public database intended to serve as a resource for research on the immune response to SARS-CoV-2. Samples came from the ongoing ImmuneRACE study (first 160 participants) plus 1,254 subjects from 6 global collaborators. A de-identified subject ID, COVID-19 status, age in years and sex were almost always included in the sample metadata. Where HLA class I and class II types were available, the types were taken from metadata supplied by the sample provider, not from assay-based typing. Paper-wide results and their limitations: The quantity of clinical and demographic metadata differed by source and by participant and was supplied without curation.

In Seattle, one collaborating source enrolled patients while the infection was active and tracked those patients longitudinally over the course of disease. The collaborating institutions used their own protocols to collect whole blood in K2EDTA tubes. For TCRbeta analysis, collaborators shipped samples as frozen whole blood, isolated PBMCs, or DNA extracted from either of those sample types. Spanning cysteine to phenylalanine, the CDR3 consists of 14 amino acids. Kept here is only the CDR3 DNA, which spans 42 bases and is read in frame from base 1. V and J are trimmed by 2 bases and 4 bases, and the gene matches miss 3 bases of the junction. CDR1 and CDR2, looked up from the germline V gene (reference sequence), are MNHNY and SVGAGI. TCRbeta CDR3 regions were amplified from genomic DNA using the immunoSEQ Assay, a bias-controlled multiplex PCR. The published analysis was carried out like this. Nucleated cell counts per sample were estimated from amplification of reference gene primers within the assay. To quantify the absolute abundance of each unique TCRbeta CDR3 rearrangement, sequence reads were collapsed and filtered. Productive Simpson clonality was computed per sample as the square root of Simpson's diversity index over productive rearrangements. TCRdb re-hosts the immuneACCESS table, in-frame sequences only. Its copies lack some clones; in the studies checked, an unresolved V gene accounts for under half of them, and the cause for the rest is not known. That table is the source of V, J and clone size, and D and trimming were worked out from the DNA. This sample has about 87,000 clones in its table, and around 85% of those were observed once. The top ten clones comprise just over 3% of the sample.

A note on this clone: It lacks a known antigen. Base qualities are not provided; no much larger clone lies one nucleotide away.

This receptor was taken from an elderly woman with COVID-19, enrolled during active disease. Here the chain combines TRBV6-6 and TRBJ1-2; the junction holds 8 bases that match TRBD1. The sample consisted of peripheral blood. For the CDR3, the sequence is CASSYVTGVYGYTF. The nucleotides read TGTGCCAGCAGTTACGTGACAGGGGTCTATGGCTACACCTTC.